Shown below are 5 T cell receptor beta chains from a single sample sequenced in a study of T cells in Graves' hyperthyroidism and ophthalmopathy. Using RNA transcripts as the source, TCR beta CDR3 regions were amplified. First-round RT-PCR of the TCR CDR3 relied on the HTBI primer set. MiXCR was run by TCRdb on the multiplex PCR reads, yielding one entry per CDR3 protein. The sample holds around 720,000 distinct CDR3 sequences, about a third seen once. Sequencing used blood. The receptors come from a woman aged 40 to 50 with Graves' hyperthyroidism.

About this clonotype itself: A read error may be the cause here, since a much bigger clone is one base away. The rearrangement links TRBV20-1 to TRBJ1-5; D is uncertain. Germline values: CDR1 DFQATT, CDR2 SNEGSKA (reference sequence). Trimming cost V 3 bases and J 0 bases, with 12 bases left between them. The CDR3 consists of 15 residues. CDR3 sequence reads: CSASPAPASNQPQHF. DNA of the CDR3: TGCAGTGCTAGTCCGGCACCCGCTAGCAATCAGCCCCAGCATTTT.

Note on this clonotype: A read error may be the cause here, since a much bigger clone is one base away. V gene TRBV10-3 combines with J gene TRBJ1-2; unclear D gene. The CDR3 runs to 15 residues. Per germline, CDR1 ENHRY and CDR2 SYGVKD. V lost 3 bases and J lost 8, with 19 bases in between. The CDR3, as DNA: TGTGCCATCAGTGAATCTGAGGCGGCCTCAGGAGGCTACACCTTC. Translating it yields CAISESEAASGGYTF.

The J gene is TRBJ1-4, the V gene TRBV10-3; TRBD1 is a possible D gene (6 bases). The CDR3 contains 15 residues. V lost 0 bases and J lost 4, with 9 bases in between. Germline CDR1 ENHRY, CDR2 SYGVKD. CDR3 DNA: TGTGCCATCAGTGAGTCGGACAGCTTTAATGAAAAACTGTTTTTT. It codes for CAISESDSFNEKLFF.

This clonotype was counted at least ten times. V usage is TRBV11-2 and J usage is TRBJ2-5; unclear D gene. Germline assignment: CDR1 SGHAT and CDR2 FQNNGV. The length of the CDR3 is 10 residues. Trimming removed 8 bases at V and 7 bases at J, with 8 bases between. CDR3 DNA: TGTGCCAGCGCGGACGGGACCCAGTACTTC. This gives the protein CASADGTQYF.

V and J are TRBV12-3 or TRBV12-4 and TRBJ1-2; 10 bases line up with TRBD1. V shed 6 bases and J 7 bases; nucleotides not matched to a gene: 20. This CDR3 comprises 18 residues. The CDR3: CASSRRTGGGAAWGGYTF. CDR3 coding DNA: TGTGCCAGCAGCCGGCGGACAGGGGGAGGGGCCGCATGGGGTGGCTACACCTTC.